The next 24 T cell receptor beta chains were all read from a single sample in a study of blood T cells in healthy people across ages. The second PCR ran roughly 6 to 11 cycles with a sample-barcoded 5' primer and J-beta primers. TCRdb reprocessed the 5' RACE reads via MiXCR and lists one record per CDR3 protein. The table shows around 780,000 distinct CDR3 sequences, with 25% to 30% occurring only once. These data were also filed under a second study, of T cells of mothers and their children.

The sequenced sample consisted of blood. The receptors stem from a boy aged 5-17 years in good health.

V and J are TRBV7-9 and TRBJ2-1, with a tentative D call TRBD2 (5 bases). Germline CDR1 reads SEHNR; CDR2 reads FQNEAQ (reference sequence). The CDR3 is 12 amino acids. V was shortened by 4 bases and J by 10 bases, with 11 bases between the two germline ends. The CDR3 is CASSSGREEQFF. CDR3 coding DNA: TGTGCCAGCAGCTCCGGACGGGAAGAGCAGTTCTTC.

J is TRBJ2-5 and V is TRBV7-8, with TRBD2 as a possible D gene (5 bases). This CDR3 has 13 residues. Germline V gene sequence: CDR1 SGHVS, CDR2 FQNEAQ. Trimming removed 0 bases from V and 11 bases from J, with 13 bases in between. The CDR3 DNA reads TGTGCCAGCAGCTTAGCGCGGGTGGGAGAGCAGTACTTC. Amino acids: CASSLARVGEQYF.

This clonotype has more than one count but fewer than ten. The chain couples TRBV28 to TRBJ2-1, with TRBD1 as a possible D gene (5 bases). Germline V CDR1 and CDR2: MDHEN, SYDVKM. Trimming took off 6 bases at V and 7 bases at J, with 10 bases between the two ends. This CDR3 comprises 12 residues. CDR3 DNA sequence: TGTGCCAGCAGACGGACAAGGAATGAGCAGTTCTTC. Translating it yields CASRRTRNEQFF.

This clonotype was seen more than once but under ten times. The V and J genes are TRBV20-1 and TRBJ2-3, with D possibly being TRBD1 or TRBD2 (7 bases each). V lost 6 bases, J lost 5 bases, and 15 bases lay in between. Germline CDR1 and CDR2: DFQATT and SNEGSKA (reference sequence). CDR3 length: 13 residues. CDR3 region: CSAPTGRVDTQYF. In DNA form, the CDR3 reads TGCAGTGCGCCGACAGGGAGGGTAGATACGCAGTATTTT.

The V gene is TRBV28, the J gene TRBJ2-3; D not certain. Germline V lookup: CDR1 MDHEN, CDR2 SYDVKM. This CDR3 contains 17 residues. Trimming took off 5 bases at V and 2 bases at J, with 20 bases between the two ends. The CDR3 reads CASSLTQGSSHTDTQYF. The DNA of the CDR3 is TGTGCCAGCAGTCTCACTCAAGGGTCCTCCCACACAGATACGCAGTATTTT.

The chain uses TRBV5-1 and TRBJ1-5; possible D gene TRBD1, 5 bases. Germline lookup yields CDR1 SGHRS and CDR2 YFSETQ. V lost 0 bases to trimming and J lost 6 bases, with 10 bases between them. CDR3 size: 14 residues. The DNA of the CDR3 is TGCGCCAGCAGCTTGGGGGGCGGGATTCAGCCCCAGCATTTT. Its protein is CASSLGGGIQPQHF.

V gene TRBV29-1 combines with J gene TRBJ2-7, with 9 bases aligning to TRBD1. The CDR3 loop spans 14 amino acids. Germline CDR1 SQVTM, CDR2 ANQGSEA. After removal of 6 bases from V and 3 bases from J, the junction contained 9 bases not matched to a gene. This CDR3 reads CSVAGQGGGYEQYF. In DNA, the CDR3 is TGCAGCGTCGCGGGACAGGGAGGCGGCTACGAGCAGTACTTC.

This clonotype was seen only a few times. This chain uses TRBV6-5 with TRBJ2-1, with 7 bases fitting TRBD2. Germline V lookup: CDR1 MNHEY, CDR2 SVGAGI. This CDR3 is built from 13 residues. Germline trimming cut 5 bases from V and 6 bases from J; bases unmatched to any gene: 4. The CDR3, as DNA: TGTGCCAGCAGTAGACTAGCACTCAATGAGCAGTTCTTC. Translating it yields CASSRLALNEQFF.

This clonotype was found a few times. This sequence joins TRBV18 and TRBJ2-1; D may match TRBD1 or TRBD2 (6 bases each). V shed 4 bases and J shed 7 bases, with 23 bases lying between them. Germline V gives CDR1 KGHSH, CDR2 LQKENI. The CDR3 spans 17 residues. Here the CDR3 reads CASSLGGGAGAVNEQFF. The CDR3 DNA sequence: TGTGCCAGCTCACTTGGAGGGGGAGCAGGGGCAGTAAATGAGCAGTTCTTC.

The V call is TRBV18, the J call TRBJ2-7; TRBD1 matches at 8 bases. Germline trimming cut 3 bases from V and 5 bases from J; bases unmatched to any gene: 9. The germline gives CDR1 KGHSH, CDR2 LQKENI. This CDR3 contains 15 residues. The DNA for the CDR3 is TGTGCCAGCTCACCCCGGACAGGGATATCCCACGAGCAGTACTTC. Amino acid sequence: CASSPRTGISHEQYF.

This clonotype came up a few times. The chain joins TRBV28 to TRBJ1-5; D not resolved. The CDR3 is made up of 16 amino acids. Germline-derived CDR1 and CDR2 are MDHEN and SYDVKM. The V gene lost 7 bases and the J gene lost 4 bases, with 20 bases spanning the gap. The CDR3 coding sequence is TGTGCCAGCACTAGGCTCCTGGGTCTGACAAATCAGCCCCAGCATTTT. Protein product: CASTRLLGLTNQPQHF.

This clonotype was seen once. This chain uses TRBV20-1 with TRBJ1-3; tentatively, D is TRBD1 (5 bases). V shed 6 bases and J shed 1 base, with 13 bases lying between them. The CDR3 extends over 14 amino acids. In germline, CDR1 is DFQATT, CDR2 SNEGSKA (reference sequence). In nucleotides, the CDR3 is TGCAGTGCGAGTGGGGGTGCATCTGGAAACACCATATATTTT. Encoded protein: CSASGGASGNTIYF.

In this sample, this clonotype turned up a few times. The chain joins TRBV4-2 to TRBJ2-5; possible D gene TRBD2, 6 bases. There are 19 residues in the CDR3. Looked up from germline, CDR1 is LGHNA and CDR2 is YNFKEQ. Trimming shortened V by 0 bases and J by 2 bases, and 22 bases separated the two germline ends. CDR3 residues: CASSQDLAGTVASQETQYF. In DNA, the CDR3 is TGTGCCAGCAGCCAAGATTTGGCGGGGACGGTGGCATCACAAGAGACCCAGTACTTC.

This chain connects TRBV20-1 to TRBJ2-5; D is ambiguous. Trimming took off 5 bases at V and 9 bases at J, with 10 bases between the two ends. CDR3 length: 10 amino acids. Germline CDR1 and CDR2: DFQATT and SNEGSKA (reference sequence). The CDR3 sequence is CSAQWSAQYF. For the CDR3, the DNA is TGCAGTGCTCAGTGGTCCGCCCAGTACTTC.

As for this clonotype: A much more abundant neighbour one base away suggests this may be a read error. The chain employs TRBV29-1 and TRBJ1-4, with D possibly matching TRBD1 (5 bases). The V end lost 7 bases, the J end lost 10 bases, and 25 bases lay between the germline ends. The CDR3 totals 15 residues. The V gene's germline CDR1 is SQVTM and CDR2 ANQGSEA. The CDR3 region has the DNA TGCAGCGCTGTACTCCAGGGAGATATCGCACGAAAACTGTTTTTT. Translated: CSAVLQGDIARKLFF. Combining the CDR3 with reference TRBV29-1 and TRBJ1-4 gives the whole variable domain SAVISQKPSRDICQRGTSLTIQCQVDSQVTMMFWYRQQPGQSLTLIATANQGSEATYESGFVIDKFPISRPNLTFSTLTVSNMSPEDSSIYLCSAVLQGDIARKLFFGSGTQLSVL.

This chain uses TRBV5-1 with TRBJ2-1; 9 bases line up with TRBD1. The J call may be wrong; the DNA end is better matched by TRBJ2-5. The CDR3 has 16 amino acids. Germline V gene lookup returns CDR1 SGHRS and CDR2 YFSETQ. CDR3 amino acids: CASRWGTGTQAETQYF. CDR3 coding DNA: TGCGCCAGCCGCTGGGGGACAGGGACCCAGGCGGAGACCCAGTACTTC.

This clonotype was detected only a few times. V and J are TRBV12-3 or TRBV12-4 and TRBJ2-3; D unresolved. The germline V and J ends were trimmed by 8 bases and 4 bases, with 19 bases remaining between them. The CDR3 contains 15 residues. The CDR3: CASLGSSKGSDTQYF. In nucleotides, the CDR3 is TGTGCCAGCCTGGGCAGCTCAAAGGGCTCAGATACGCAGTATTTT.

The chain links TRBV7-2 to TRBJ2-5, with D unclear. The CDR3 has 11 amino acids. Germline values: CDR1 SGHTA, CDR2 FQGNSA. The V end was cut by 4 bases, the J end by 11 bases, with 11 bases between. The CDR3 spells CASSSSTLQYF. As DNA, the CDR3 is TGTGCCAGCAGCTCATCTACCCTTCAGTACTTC.

This clonotype was found once. The J gene is TRBJ2-1, the V gene TRBV12-3 or TRBV12-4; no clear D. The CDR3 is 14 residues long. The germline V and J ends were trimmed by 6 bases and 4 bases, with 13 bases remaining between them. CDR3 in amino acids: CASSPREAYNEQFF. In DNA, the CDR3 is TGTGCCAGCAGCCCTCGAGAGGCGTACAATGAGCAGTTCTTC.

V gene TRBV4-3 combines with J gene TRBJ2-1, with D possibly being TRBD2 (7 bases). The J call may be faulty, since TRBJ2-5 better matches the DNA end. Germline V CDR1 and CDR2: LGHNA, YSLEER. This CDR3 has 15 amino acids. In nucleotides, the CDR3 is TGCGCCAGCAGCCAAGAACGCGGGGGCGGAGGGACCCAGTACTTC. Translation: CASSQERGGGGTQYF.

The chain carries TRBV3-1 and TRBJ2-3; D is unclear. Trimming removed 6 bases at V and 0 bases at J, with 10 bases between. Germline V gives CDR1 LGHDT, CDR2 YNNKEL (reference sequence). The CDR3 has 14 residues. DNA of the CDR3: TGTGCCAGCAGACCCGACGCTAGCACAGATACGCAGTATTTT. Translated, it gives CASRPDASTDTQYF.

This clonotype was detected a few times. This chain connects TRBV30 to TRBJ1-4; D remains ambiguous. The CDR3 is 10 amino acids. Germline V gene sequence: CDR1 GTSNPN, CDR2 SVGIG (reference sequence). V was clipped by 5 bases and J by 8 bases, with 6 bases between them. CDR3 bases: TGTGCCTGGGAGGGCGAAAAACTGTTTTTT. Translation: CAWEGEKLFF.

Only a few counts were recorded for this clonotype. This chain connects TRBV6-6 to TRBJ1-4; no clear D. Germline V CDR1 and CDR2: MNHNY, SVGAGI (reference sequence). Trimming removed 3 bases at V and 8 bases at J, with 4 bases between. There are 11 residues in the CDR3. Here the CDR3 reads CASSYAEKLFF. CDR3 in DNA: TGTGCCAGCAGTTATGCCGAAAAACTGTTTTTT.

This clonotype was picked up a small number of times. The genes are TRBV20-1 and TRBJ2-5, with TRBD1 identical over 12 bases. Trimming at V came to 3 bases and at J to 6 bases, leaving 11 bases not matched to a gene. Germline CDR1 reads DFQATT; CDR2 reads SNEGSKA (reference sequence). The length of the CDR3 is 16 residues. The CDR3 sequence is CSASQPGTGGTKTQYF. In nucleotides, the CDR3 is TGCAGTGCTAGCCAGCCCGGGACAGGGGGCACTAAGACCCAGTACTTC.